This is a list of T cell receptor beta chains from one sample in a study of T cells in Graves' hyperthyroidism and ophthalmopathy. TCRdb independently ran MiXCR on the multiplex PCR reads; one entry per CDR3 protein. The data hold roughly 550,000 distinct CDR3 sequences, with 15% to 20% observed a single time. The sample consisted of blood. The source of these receptors is a woman aged 25 to 45 with Graves' ophthalmopathy. CDR3s include the opening cysteine and the closing phenylalanine or tryptophan. A D gene is named only where the DNA matches it firmly. Where a row states a size, it is once, few, many or the class of an expanded clone; other rows omit it.

CDR3 protein | CDR3 DNA | D gene | V gene | clone size | J gene
CASSPTAATYEQYF | TGTGCCAGCTCACCGACGGCGGCAACCTACGAGCAGTACTTC | NA | TRBV18 | many | TRBJ2-7
CASSPYRDIQYF | TGTGCCAGCTCACCGTACCGGGACATTCAGTACTTC | NA | TRBV18 | many | TRBJ2-4
CASSSAGTSFDEQYF | TGTGCCAGCAGCTCCGCCGGGACTAGCTTTGACGAGCAGTACTTC | TRBD2 | TRBV9 | few | TRBJ2-7
CASSLGGPGASYEQYF | TGTGCCAGCAGCTTAGGAGGGCCAGGGGCGTCCTACGAGCAGTACTTC | NA | TRBV7-2 | many | TRBJ2-7
CASSQDKRRNYANYGYTF | TGTGCCAGCAGCCAAGATAAACGGAGGAATTACGCTAACTATGGCTACACCTTC | NA | TRBV3-1 | many | TRBJ1-2
CASSEGSGSVSGYTF | TGTGCCAGCAGTGAAGGTTCAGGCTCGGTGTCTGGCTACACCTTC | NA | TRBV6-4 | NA | TRBJ1-2
CASSLSTGSISPLHF | TGTGCCAGCAGTCTTTCCACAGGGTCCATATCACCCCTCCACTTT | NA | TRBV3-1 | many | TRBJ1-6
CASSQVGAGGSYYEQYF | TGCGCCAGCAGCCAAGTAGGAGCGGGAGGGTCGTACTACGAGCAGTACTTC | TRBD2 | TRBV4-1 | many | TRBJ2-7
CASSPTTGVSSYNEQFF | TGTGCCAGCAGTCCCACTACGGGAGTAAGCTCCTACAATGAGCAGTTCTTC | NA | TRBV12-3/TRBV12-4 | NA | TRBJ2-1
CASSLRGLPYEQYF | TGTGCCAGCAGTTTGAGGGGCCTACCCTACGAGCAGTACTTC | NA | TRBV27 | many | TRBJ2-7
CASSPGTGGLYGYTF | TGTGCCAGCAGCCCCGGGACAGGGGGCCTTTATGGCTACACCTTC | TRBD1 | TRBV6-1 | NA | TRBJ1-2
CASSKGGHEQFF | TGTGCCAGCAGTAAGGGCGGGCACGAGCAGTTCTTC | NA | TRBV27 | NA | TRBJ2-1
CASSHATGTETQYF | TGCGCCAGCAGCCATGCCACAGGGACGGAGACCCAGTACTTC | NA | TRBV4-3 | NA | TRBJ2-5
CSAAPASTDTQYF | TGCAGTGCCGCACCCGCTAGCACAGATACGCAGTATTTT | NA | TRBV20-1 | many | TRBJ2-3
CASKEPVYSTDTQYF | TGTGCCAGCAAAGAACCGGTTTATAGCACAGATACGCAGTATTTT | NA | TRBV2 | many | TRBJ2-3
CAWSAPGPATYEQYF | TGTGCCTGGAGTGCCCCGGGACCGGCGACCTACGAGCAGTACTTC | NA | TRBV30 | many | TRBJ2-7
CASQGSGANVLTF | TGTGCCAGTCAGGGCTCTGGGGCCAACGTCCTGACTTTC | NA | TRBV28 | NA | TRBJ2-6
CSARTTGGLENEQFF | TGCAGTGCCCGAACAACGGGAGGCCTCGAGAATGAGCAGTTCTTC | TRBD2 | TRBV20-1 | few | TRBJ2-1
CASSPASGRVINEQFF | TGTGCCAGCTCACCAGCTAGCGGGAGGGTAATCAATGAGCAGTTCTTC | TRBD2 | TRBV18 | few | TRBJ2-1
CATLAGGETDTQYF | TGTGCCACCTTAGCGGGAGGAGAGACAGATACGCAGTATTTT | TRBD2 | TRBV2 | many | TRBJ2-3
CSAKDPGPETQYF | TGCAGTGCAAAGGACCCCGGTCCTGAGACCCAGTACTTC | NA | TRBV20-1 | few | TRBJ2-5
CSATETRTYEQYF | TGCAGTGCTACCGAGACCCGGACCTACGAGCAGTACTTC | NA | TRBV20-1 | NA | TRBJ2-7
CASSLAGPNDEQFF | TGTGCCAGCAGTTTAGCGGGGCCCAATGATGAGCAGTTCTTC | NA | TRBV28 | many | TRBJ2-1
CASSYSRAGTPYEQYF | TGTGCCAGCAGTTACTCGAGGGCAGGGACACCCTACGAGCAGTACTTC | NA | TRBV6-5 | NA | TRBJ2-7
CASRTSGDSNEQFF | TGTGCCAGCAGAACTAGCGGTGATTCGAATGAGCAGTTCTTC | TRBD2 | TRBV3-1 | many | TRBJ2-1
CASSLTSGGELFF | TGTGCCAGCAGCTTAACCAGCGGCGGGGAGCTGTTTTTT | NA | TRBV5-5 | NA | TRBJ2-2
CSASRQTKANNEQFF | TGCAGTGCTAGTCGTCAGACCAAGGCCAACAATGAGCAGTTCTTC | NA | TRBV20-1 | NA | TRBJ2-1
CASSLTPGPYEQYF | TGTGCCAGCAGCTTAACGCCAGGGCCCTACGAGCAGTACTTC | NA | TRBV7-3 | many | TRBJ2-7
CASSLRVTDNEQFF | TGTGCCAGCAGTTTAAGAGTGACAGACAATGAGCAGTTCTTC | NA | TRBV28 | NA | TRBJ2-1
CASSRGLATYEQYF | TGTGCCAGCAGCCGAGGGCTAGCGACCTACGAGCAGTACTTC | NA | TRBV6-2/TRBV6-3 | many | TRBJ2-7
CASSEGGTNEKLFF | TGTGCCAGCAGCGAGGGGGGGACCAATGAAAAACTGTTTTTT | NA | TRBV9 | NA | TRBJ1-4
CASSEFNGRDADTQYF | TGTGCCAGCAGTGAATTCAATGGCAGGGATGCAGATACGCAGTATTTT | NA | TRBV25-1 | NA | TRBJ2-3
CASRGARARGQPQHF | TGTGCCAGCAGGGGGGCTAGGGCCCGGGGACAGCCCCAGCATTTT | NA | TRBV6-2/TRBV6-3 | few | TRBJ1-5